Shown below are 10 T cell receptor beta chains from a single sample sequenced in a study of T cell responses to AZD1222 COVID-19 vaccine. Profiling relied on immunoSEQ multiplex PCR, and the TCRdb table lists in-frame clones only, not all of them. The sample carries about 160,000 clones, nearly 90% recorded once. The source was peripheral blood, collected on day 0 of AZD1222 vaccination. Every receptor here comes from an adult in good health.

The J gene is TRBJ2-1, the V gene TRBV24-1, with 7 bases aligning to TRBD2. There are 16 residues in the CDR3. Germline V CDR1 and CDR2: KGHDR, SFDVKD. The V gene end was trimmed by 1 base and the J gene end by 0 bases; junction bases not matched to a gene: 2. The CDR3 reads CATSDLAGNSYNEQFF. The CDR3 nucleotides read TGTGCCACCAGTGATTTAGCGGGAAACTCCTACAATGAGCAGTTCTTC.

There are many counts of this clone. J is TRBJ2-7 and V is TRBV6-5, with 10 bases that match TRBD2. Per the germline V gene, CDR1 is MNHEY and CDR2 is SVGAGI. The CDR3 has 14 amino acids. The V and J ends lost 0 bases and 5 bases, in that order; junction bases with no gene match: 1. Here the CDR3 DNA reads TGTGCCAGCAGTTACTCAGGGACTAGCGACGAGCAGTACTTC. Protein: CASSYSGTSDEQYF.

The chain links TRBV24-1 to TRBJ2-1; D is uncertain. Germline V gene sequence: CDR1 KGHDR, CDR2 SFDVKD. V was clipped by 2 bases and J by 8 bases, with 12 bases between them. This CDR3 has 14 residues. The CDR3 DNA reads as TGTGCCACCAGTGATTGGCCCCCCGGGCATGAGCAGTTCTTC. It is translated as CATSDWPPGHEQFF.

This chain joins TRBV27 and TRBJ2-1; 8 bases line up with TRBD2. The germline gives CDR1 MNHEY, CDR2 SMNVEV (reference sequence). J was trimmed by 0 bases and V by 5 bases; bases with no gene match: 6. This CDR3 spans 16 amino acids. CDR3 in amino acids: CASSPRSGSSYNEQFF. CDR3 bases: TGTGCCAGCAGTCCCCGAAGCGGGAGCTCCTACAATGAGCAGTTCTTC.

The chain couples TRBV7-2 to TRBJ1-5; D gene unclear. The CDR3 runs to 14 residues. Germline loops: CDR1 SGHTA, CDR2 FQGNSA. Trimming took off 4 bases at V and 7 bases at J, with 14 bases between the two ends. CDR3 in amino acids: CASSSYRDAQPQHF. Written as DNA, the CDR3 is TGTGCCAGCAGCTCTTATCGGGATGCCCAGCCCCAGCATTTT.

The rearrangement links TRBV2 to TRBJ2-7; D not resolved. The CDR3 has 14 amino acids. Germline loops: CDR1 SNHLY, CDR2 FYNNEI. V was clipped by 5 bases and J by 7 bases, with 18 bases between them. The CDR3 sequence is CASSIGQVNFEQYF. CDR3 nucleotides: TGTGCCAGCAGTATAGGTCAGGTGAATTTTGAGCAGTACTTC.

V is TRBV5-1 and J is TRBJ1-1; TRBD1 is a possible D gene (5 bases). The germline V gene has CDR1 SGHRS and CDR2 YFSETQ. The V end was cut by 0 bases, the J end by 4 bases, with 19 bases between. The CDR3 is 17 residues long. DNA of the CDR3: TGCGCCAGCAGCTTGGCGCTTCCTCAATGGGGGGGCACTGAAGCTTTCTTT. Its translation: CASSLALPQWGGTEAFF.

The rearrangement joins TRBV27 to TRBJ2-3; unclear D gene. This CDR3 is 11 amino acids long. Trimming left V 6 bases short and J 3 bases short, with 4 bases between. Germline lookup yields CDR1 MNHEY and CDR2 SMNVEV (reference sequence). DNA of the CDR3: TGTGCCAGCAGACTGACAGATACGCAGTATTTT. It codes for CASRLTDTQYF.

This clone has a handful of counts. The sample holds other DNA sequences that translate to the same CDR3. The CDR3 region has the DNA TGTGCCACCAGCAGAGATGTTACCGCTGGAAACACCATATATTTT. It is translated as CATSRDVTAGNTIYF. V and J are TRBV15 and TRBJ1-3; D ambiguous. Germline loops: CDR1 LNHNV, CDR2 YYDKDF (reference sequence). This CDR3 spans 15 amino acids. Trimming took 0 bases from V and 2 from J, leaving 8 bases between them. The entire variable domain, with the rest obtained from reference TRBV15 and TRBJ1-3, is as follows: DAMVIQNPRYQVTQFGKPVTLSCSQTLNHNVMYWYQQKSSQAPKLLFHYYDKDFNNEADTPDNFQSRRPNTSFCFLDIRSPGLGDTAMYLCATSRDVTAGNTIYFGEGSWLTVV.

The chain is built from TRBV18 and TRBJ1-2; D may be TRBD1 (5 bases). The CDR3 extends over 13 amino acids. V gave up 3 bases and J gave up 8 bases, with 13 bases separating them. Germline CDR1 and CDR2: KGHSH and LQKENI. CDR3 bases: TGTGCCAGCTCACCCACCCAGAGGGGCGGCTACACCTTC. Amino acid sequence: CASSPTQRGGYTF.